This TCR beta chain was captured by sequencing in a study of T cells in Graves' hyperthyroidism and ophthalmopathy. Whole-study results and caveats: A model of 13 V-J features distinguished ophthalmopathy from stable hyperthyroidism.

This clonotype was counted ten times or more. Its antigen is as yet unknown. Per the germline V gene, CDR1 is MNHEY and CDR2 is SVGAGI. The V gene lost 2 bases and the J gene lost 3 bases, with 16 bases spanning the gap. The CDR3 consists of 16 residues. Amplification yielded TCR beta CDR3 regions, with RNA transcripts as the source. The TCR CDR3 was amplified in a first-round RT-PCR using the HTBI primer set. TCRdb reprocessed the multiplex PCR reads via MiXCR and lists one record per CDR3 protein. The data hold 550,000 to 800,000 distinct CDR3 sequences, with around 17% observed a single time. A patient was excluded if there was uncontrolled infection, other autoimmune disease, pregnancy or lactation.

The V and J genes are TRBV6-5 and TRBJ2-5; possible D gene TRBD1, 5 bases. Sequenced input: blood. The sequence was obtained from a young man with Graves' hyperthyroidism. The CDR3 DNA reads TGTGCCAGCAGTTACGCGACTGGGGAAGGGGAAGAGACCCAGTACTTC. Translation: CASSYATGEGEETQYF.